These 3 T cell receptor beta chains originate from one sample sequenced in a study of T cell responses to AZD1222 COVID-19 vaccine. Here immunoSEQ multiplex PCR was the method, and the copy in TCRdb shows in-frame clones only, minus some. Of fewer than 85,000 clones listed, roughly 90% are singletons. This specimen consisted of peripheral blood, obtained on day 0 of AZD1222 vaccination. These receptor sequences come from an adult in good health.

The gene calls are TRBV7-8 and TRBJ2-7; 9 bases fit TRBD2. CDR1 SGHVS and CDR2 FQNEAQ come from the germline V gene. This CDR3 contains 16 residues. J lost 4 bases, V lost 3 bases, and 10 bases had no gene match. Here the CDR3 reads CASSLGASGNGYEQYF. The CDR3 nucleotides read TGTGCCAGCAGCTTGGGGGCTAGCGGGAACGGGTACGAGCAGTACTTC.

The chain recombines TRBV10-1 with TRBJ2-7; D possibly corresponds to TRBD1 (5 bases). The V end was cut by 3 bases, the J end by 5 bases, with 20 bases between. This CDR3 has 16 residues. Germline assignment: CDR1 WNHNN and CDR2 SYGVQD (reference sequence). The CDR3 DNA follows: TGCGCCAGCAGTGAACAGGTAGAGTTCTGGCGCCACGAGCAGTACTTC. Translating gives CASSEQVEFWRHEQYF.

CDR3 nucleotide sequence: TGTGCCAGCATTACAGGGTGGAATCAGCCCCAGCATTTT. Its protein product is CASITGWNQPQHF. The genes are TRBV6-5 and TRBJ1-5; tentative D call: TRBD1 (6 bases). From germline, CDR1 is MNHEY and CDR2 SVGAGI. The CDR3 runs to 13 residues. Trimming stripped 7 bases from V and 4 bases from J, with 11 bases between.